The rows below give T cell receptor beta chains drawn from one sample of a study of cytomegalovirus exposure and HLA in healthy donors. TCRdb's table, derived via immunoSEQ multiplex PCR, lists solely in-frame clones and lacks some. The table shows under 250,000 clones, with 75% to 85% occurring only once. Specimen: PBMCs. The source is a woman aged 60-70 years in good health and CMV-seropositive. Both conserved end residues are part of each CDR3. Each record gives: CDR3 protein, CDR3 DNA, V gene, D gene, J gene, clone size. A D gene is named only where the DNA matches it firmly. Rows give clone size only sometimes, using once, few, many, or a class for an expanded clone.

CDR3 protein: CASSQWRRGPDYTEAFF
CDR3 DNA: TGCGCCAGCAGTCAATGGCGACGGGGTCCCGACTACACTGAAGCTTTCTTT
V gene: TRBV23-1
D gene: NA
J gene: TRBJ1-1
clone size: NA

CDR3 protein: CASSLGGLISYEQYF
CDR3 DNA: TGTGCCAGCAGCTTAGGGGGCCTAATCTCCTACGAGCAGTACTTC
V gene: TRBV7-9
D gene: NA
J gene: TRBJ2-7
clone size: NA

CDR3 protein: CASSPLGAGAYEQYF
CDR3 DNA: TGTGCCAGCAGCCCCCTCGGAGCGGGGGCCTACGAGCAGTACTTC
V gene: TRBV13
D gene: TRBD2
J gene: TRBJ2-7
clone size: few

CDR3 protein: CASSYSGRAVDEQFF
CDR3 DNA: TGCGCCAGCAGCTATAGCGGGAGGGCGGTCGATGAGCAGTTCTTC
V gene: TRBV5-1
D gene: TRBD2
J gene: TRBJ2-1
clone size: NA

CDR3 protein: CSSSLVRTVSGEQYF
CDR3 DNA: TGTTCCAGCAGCTTAGTACGGACAGTCTCGGGCGAGCAGTACTTC
V gene: TRBV7-9
D gene: NA
J gene: TRBJ2-7
clone size: NA

CDR3 protein: CASSQERTGAYEQYF
CDR3 DNA: TGTGCCAGCAGCCAAGAGAGGACAGGTGCCTACGAGCAGTACTTC
V gene: TRBV14
D gene: TRBD1
J gene: TRBJ2-7
clone size: NA

CDR3 protein: CASSVSGLAGGRTDTQYF
CDR3 DNA: TGTGCCAGCAGTGTATCGGGACTAGCGGGAGGGCGCACAGATACGCAGTATTTT
V gene: TRBV6-1
D gene: TRBD2
J gene: TRBJ2-3
clone size: NA

CDR3 protein: CASSKGLAGLYNEQFF
CDR3 DNA: TGTGCCAGCAGCAAGGGACTAGCGGGGCTTTACAATGAGCAGTTCTTC
V gene: TRBV7-6
D gene: TRBD2
J gene: TRBJ2-1
clone size: NA

CDR3 protein: CASSLRDFGTGSYEQYF
CDR3 DNA: TGCGCCAGCAGCTTGAGGGATTTTGGGACAGGGTCGTACGAGCAGTACTTC
V gene: TRBV5-1
D gene: TRBD1
J gene: TRBJ2-7
clone size: many

CDR3 protein: CASSQGTASREQYF
CDR3 DNA: TGTGCCAGCAGCCAGGGGACAGCCTCAAGGGAGCAGTACTTC
V gene: TRBV7-7
D gene: TRBD1
J gene: TRBJ2-7
clone size: NA

CDR3 protein: CASSEGEAGELFF
CDR3 DNA: TGTGCCAGCAGTGAGGGGGAGGCCGGGGAGCTGTTTTTT
V gene: TRBV6-1
D gene: NA
J gene: TRBJ2-2
clone size: NA

CDR3 protein: CATSKSGRKVETQYF
CDR3 DNA: TGTGCCACCAGCAAGAGCGGGAGGAAGGTGGAGACCCAGTACTTC
V gene: TRBV15
D gene: TRBD2
J gene: TRBJ2-5
clone size: NA

CDR3 protein: CASSFLLRLDSYEQYF
CDR3 DNA: TGTGCCAGCAGTTTTCTTCTCAGGTTAGACTCCTACGAGCAGTACTTC
V gene: TRBV28
D gene: NA
J gene: TRBJ2-7
clone size: NA

CDR3 protein: CSVEGGQGLQGYTF
CDR3 DNA: TGCAGCGTTGAAGGGGGCCAGGGGCTGCAGGGCTACACCTTC
V gene: TRBV29-1
D gene: NA
J gene: TRBJ1-2
clone size: NA

CDR3 protein: CASSLSGTTYEQYF
CDR3 DNA: TGTGCCAGCAGCCTCTCCGGGACAACCTACGAGCAGTACTTC
V gene: TRBV11-2
D gene: NA
J gene: TRBJ2-7
clone size: NA

CDR3 protein: CASRGASEQYF
CDR3 DNA: TGTGCCAGCAGAGGGGCGTCCGAGCAGTACTTC
V gene: TRBV27
D gene: NA
J gene: TRBJ2-7
clone size: once

CDR3 protein: CASRYAGLAATGELFF
CDR3 DNA: TGTGCCAGCAGATACGCCGGACTAGCGGCCACCGGGGAGCTGTTTTTT
V gene: TRBV5-4
D gene: TRBD2
J gene: TRBJ2-2
clone size: NA

CDR3 protein: CASSPGQSRVEQFF
CDR3 DNA: TGTGCCAGCTCACCAGGACAGTCGCGGGTGGAGCAGTTCTTC
V gene: TRBV18
D gene: NA
J gene: TRBJ2-1
clone size: NA

CDR3 protein: CASSYGQGNIGDTEAFF
CDR3 DNA: TGCGCCAGCAGCTATGGACAGGGGAATATTGGCGACACTGAAGCTTTCTTT
V gene: TRBV4-1
D gene: TRBD1
J gene: TRBJ1-1
clone size: few

CDR3 protein: CASGLGTVTRTDTQYF
CDR3 DNA: TGTGCTAGTGGTTTGGGGACAGTTACCCGCACAGATACGCAGTATTTT
V gene: TRBV12-5
D gene: NA
J gene: TRBJ2-3
clone size: NA

CDR3 protein: CASSLVAEYNEQFF
CDR3 DNA: TGTGCCAGCAGCTTAGTAGCGGAGTACAATGAGCAGTTCTTC
V gene: TRBV7-2
D gene: NA
J gene: TRBJ2-1
clone size: few

CDR3 protein: CASKEGEEKLFF
CDR3 DNA: TGTGCCAGTAAGGAGGGCGAGGAAAAACTGTTTTTT
V gene: TRBV19
D gene: NA
J gene: TRBJ1-4
clone size: NA

CDR3 protein: CASSLVGEGRDTQYF
CDR3 DNA: TGCGCCAGCAGCTTGGTGGGGGAGGGCCGAGATACGCAGTATTTT
V gene: TRBV5-1
D gene: TRBD2
J gene: TRBJ2-3
clone size: NA

CDR3 protein: CASSLLESGFHEQYF
CDR3 DNA: TGTGCCAGCAGCTTGCTGGAGTCGGGGTTCCACGAGCAGTACTTC
V gene: TRBV5-4
D gene: NA
J gene: TRBJ2-7
clone size: NA

CDR3 protein: CASSSYEGVADTQYF
CDR3 DNA: TGTGCCAGCAGCTCATATGAGGGAGTCGCAGATACGCAGTATTTT
V gene: TRBV27
D gene: NA
J gene: TRBJ2-3
clone size: NA

CDR3 protein: CASSERGSGNTIYF
CDR3 DNA: TGTGCCAGCAGTGAAAGGGGATCTGGAAACACCATATATTTT
V gene: TRBV2
D gene: NA
J gene: TRBJ1-3
clone size: NA

CDR3 protein: CASSYSLGHRYGYTF
CDR3 DNA: TGTGCCAGCAGTTACTCCCTAGGACACCGCTATGGCTACACCTTC
V gene: TRBV6-5
D gene: NA
J gene: TRBJ1-2
clone size: few

CDR3 protein: CASSIDSGQGLQPQHF
CDR3 DNA: TGTGCCAGTAGTATAGATTCGGGACAGGGGCTTCAGCCCCAGCATTTT
V gene: TRBV19
D gene: TRBD1
J gene: TRBJ1-5
clone size: NA

CDR3 protein: CASSLSLSSYNEQFF
CDR3 DNA: TGTGCCAGCAGCCTCTCACTGAGCTCCTACAATGAGCAGTTCTTC
V gene: TRBV6-5
D gene: NA
J gene: TRBJ2-1
clone size: NA

CDR3 protein: CASSPGQGDEQYF
CDR3 DNA: TGTGCCAGCAGCCCAGGACAGGGGGACGAGCAGTACTTC
V gene: TRBV7-2
D gene: TRBD1
J gene: TRBJ2-7
clone size: NA

CDR3 protein: CASSPGLADTDTQYF
CDR3 DNA: TGTGCCAGCAGCCCAGGACTAGCGGACACAGATACGCAGTATTTT
V gene: TRBV11-2
D gene: TRBD2
J gene: TRBJ2-3
clone size: once

CDR3 protein: CASRSLFRDLSYTF
CDR3 DNA: TGCGCCAGCAGATCTCTTTTCAGGGATTTGAGCTACACCTTC
V gene: TRBV5-1
D gene: NA
J gene: TRBJ1-2
clone size: NA

CDR3 protein: CASSVSGTWDTQYF
CDR3 DNA: TGCGCCAGCAGTGTATCAGGGACTTGGGATACGCAGTATTTT
V gene: TRBV10-1
D gene: NA
J gene: TRBJ2-3
clone size: NA

CDR3 protein: CASRDVPQGFRGYTF
CDR3 DNA: TGCGCCAGCAGAGATGTCCCACAGGGTTTCCGTGGCTACACCTTC
V gene: TRBV5-1
D gene: NA
J gene: TRBJ1-2
clone size: NA

CDR3 protein: CASSLDYSNQPQHF
CDR3 DNA: TGTGCCAGCAGTTTAGATTATAGCAATCAGCCCCAGCATTTT
V gene: TRBV6-1
D gene: NA
J gene: TRBJ1-5
clone size: NA

CDR3 protein: CASSQVSRGDYYEQYF
CDR3 DNA: TGCGCCAGCAGCCAAGTCTCTCGCGGTGACTACTACGAGCAGTACTTC
V gene: TRBV4-1
D gene: NA
J gene: TRBJ2-7
clone size: NA

CDR3 protein: CASSLLSSSYEQYF
CDR3 DNA: TGTGCCAGCAGTTTATTGTCCTCCTCCTACGAGCAGTACTTC
V gene: TRBV27
D gene: NA
J gene: TRBJ2-7
clone size: NA